Sequencing of this T cell receptor (beta chain) was carried out in a study of PD-L1 blockade in urothelial cancer. Study overall: Dosed intravenously at 1,200 mg every 3 weeks, atezolizumab was initiated by patients in the mid-2010s. At 3 weeks after treatment start (second dose) and again at 6 weeks, blood was analyzed. Patients with male sex and bladder-origin urothelial cancer accounted for about 85% of the roughly 29 enrolled.

Method: immunoSEQ multiplex PCR; TCRdb's copy keeps in-frame clones and lacks some. The repertoire includes about 22,000 clones, 90% to 95% of them detected once, and approximately 10% sits in the top ten. V shed 4 bases and J shed 7 bases, with 17 bases lying between them. Germline CDR1 SGHNT, CDR2 YYREEE (reference sequence). This CDR3 has 15 amino acids. This clone has a single count. As for time point: peripheral blood 6 weeks after treatment start. All patients carried locally advanced or metastatic urothelial carcinoma. The source material was PBMCs, sampled around atezolizumab (anti-PD-L1) treatment. The chain employs TRBV5-4 and TRBJ1-4; TRBD1 is a possible D gene (5 bases). This sequence was found in a woman aged 55-75 years with urothelial cancer. CDR3 amino acids: CASSGPGGGPEKLFF. The CDR3 nucleotides are TGTGCCAGCAGCGGGCCCGGGGGGGGTCCTGAAAAACTGTTTTTT. Full variable domain (remainder filled in from reference TRBV5-4 and TRBJ1-4): ETGVTQSPTHLIKTRGQQVTLRCSSQSGHNTVSWYQQALGQGPQFIFQYYREEENGRGNFPPRFSGLQFPNYSSELNVNALELDDSALYLCASSGPGGGPEKLFFGSGTQLSVL.